The next 8 T cell receptor beta chains were all read from a single sample in a study of shared clonotypes between healthy human individuals. The assay was immunoSEQ multiplex PCR, and TCRdb's table has in-frame clones only and misses some. Counted here are over a million clones, 98% occurring once; the ten biggest clones make up approximately 0.38%. The sample taken for sequencing was naive CD4+ T cells sorted from blood. Subset noted: CD45RA+ positively selected. The receptors shown here come from a man aged 25 to 45 in good health.

V usage is TRBV7-9 and J usage is TRBJ2-1, with 10 bases matching TRBD1. CDR1 is SEHNR, CDR2 FQNEAQ, per germline (reference sequence). This CDR3 region has 15 residues. The V gene end was trimmed by 3 bases and the J gene end by 7 bases; junction bases not matched to a gene: 6. This chain's CDR3 is CASSFRDRGGNEQFF. The CDR3 DNA reads as TGTGCCAGCAGCTTCCGGGACAGGGGAGGGAATGAGCAGTTCTTC.

The sample holds one count of this clone. J is TRBJ2-5 and V is TRBV5-4; 11 nucleotides match TRBD1. V shed 0 bases, J shed 4 bases, and the junction held 2 bases outside the gene matches. There are 15 residues in the CDR3. Germline V lookup: CDR1 SGHNT, CDR2 YYREEE (reference sequence). Written as DNA, the CDR3 is TGTGCCAGCAGCTTGGGGGACAGGGGGGCAGAGACCCAGTACTTC. Its protein product is CASSLGDRGAETQYF.

The chain employs TRBV28 and TRBJ1-4; weak D call: TRBD1 (5 bases). The V end was cut by 4 bases, the J end by 2 bases, with 8 bases between. The CDR3 totals 14 residues. Per the germline V gene, CDR1 is MDHEN and CDR2 is SYDVKM. CDR3 DNA: TGTGCCAGCAGTTGGGACTCGACTAATGAAAAACTGTTTTTT. Its translation is CASSWDSTNEKLFF.

In the case of this clone: The sample carries other DNA sequences with the same CDR3. The chain combines TRBV7-9 with TRBJ2-7, with TRBD2 matching over 10 bases. CDR3 length equals 14 residues. Germline V gives CDR1 SEHNR, CDR2 FQNEAQ (reference sequence). V shed 3 bases, J shed 1 base, and the junction held 0 bases outside the gene matches. The CDR3 region is CASSLTSGSYEQYF. In nucleotides, the CDR3 is TGTGCCAGCAGCTTGACTAGCGGGTCCTACGAGCAGTACTTC.

The V call is TRBV6-6, the J call TRBJ2-3; 12 bases are a match to TRBD2. The J segment lost 5 bases and the V segment lost 4 bases, leaving 7 bases of the junction unmatched. The CDR3 is 16 amino acids. Germline V gene sequence: CDR1 MNHNY, CDR2 SVGAGI (reference sequence). The CDR3 DNA reads as TGTGCCAGCAGTTCGCTAGCGGGAGGGCCCGTAGATACGCAGTATTTT. Its translation is CASSSLAGGPVDTQYF.

This clone was picked up one time. The chain carries TRBV2 and TRBJ2-1; 8 bases fit TRBD2. V gave up 3 bases and J gave up 5 bases; unmatched junction bases: 6. The CDR3 spans 15 residues. In germline, CDR1 is SNHLY, CDR2 FYNNEI. CDR3 region: CASSEDGRAHNEQFF. CDR3 DNA sequence: TGTGCCAGCAGTGAGGACGGGAGGGCCCACAATGAGCAGTTCTTC.

The chain is built from TRBV9 and TRBJ2-1; weak D call: TRBD1 (6 bases). This CDR3 comprises 17 residues. V dropped 1 base and J dropped 0 bases, with 14 bases sitting between them. From germline, CDR1 is SGDLS and CDR2 YYNGEE. The CDR3, as DNA: TGTGCCAGCAGCGTATCAGGGGCGGCGAGCTCCTACAATGAGCAGTTCTTC. Translating it yields CASSVSGAASSYNEQFF.

The chain recombines TRBV4-1 with TRBJ2-1, with 7 bases that match TRBD1. The ends lost 0 bases at V and 6 bases at J; junction bases unmatched: 11. Germline CDR1 MGHRA, CDR2 YSYEKL. The CDR3 runs to 17 residues. Here the CDR3 DNA reads TGCGCCAGCAGCCAAGATGTGGCAGGGGGTTTGCGCAATGAGCAGTTCTTC. This gives the protein CASSQDVAGGLRNEQFF.